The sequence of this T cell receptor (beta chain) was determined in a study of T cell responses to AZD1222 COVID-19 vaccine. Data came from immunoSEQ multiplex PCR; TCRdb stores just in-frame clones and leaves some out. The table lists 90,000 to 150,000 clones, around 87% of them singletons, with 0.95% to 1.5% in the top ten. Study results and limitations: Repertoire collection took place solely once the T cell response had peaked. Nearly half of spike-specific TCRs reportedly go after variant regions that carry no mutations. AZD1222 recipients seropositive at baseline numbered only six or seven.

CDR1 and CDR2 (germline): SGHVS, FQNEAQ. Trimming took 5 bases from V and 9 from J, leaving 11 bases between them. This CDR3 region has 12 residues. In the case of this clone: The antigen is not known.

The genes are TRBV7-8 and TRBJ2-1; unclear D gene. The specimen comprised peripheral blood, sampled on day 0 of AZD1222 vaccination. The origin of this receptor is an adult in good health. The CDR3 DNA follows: TGTGCCAGCAGCCTCGAAATAGGTGAGCAGTTCTTC. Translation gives CASSLEIGEQFF.